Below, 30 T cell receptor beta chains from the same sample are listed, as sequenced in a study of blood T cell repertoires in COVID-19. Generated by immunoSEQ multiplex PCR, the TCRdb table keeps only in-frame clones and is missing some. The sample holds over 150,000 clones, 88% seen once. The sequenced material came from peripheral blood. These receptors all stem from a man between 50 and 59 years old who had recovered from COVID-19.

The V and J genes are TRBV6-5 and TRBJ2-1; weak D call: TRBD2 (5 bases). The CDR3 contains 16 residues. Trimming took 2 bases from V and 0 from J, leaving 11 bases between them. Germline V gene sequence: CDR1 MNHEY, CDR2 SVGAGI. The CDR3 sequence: CASSYLRGSSYNEQFF. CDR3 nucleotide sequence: TGTGCCAGCAGTTACCTACGGGGAAGCTCCTACAATGAGCAGTTCTTC.

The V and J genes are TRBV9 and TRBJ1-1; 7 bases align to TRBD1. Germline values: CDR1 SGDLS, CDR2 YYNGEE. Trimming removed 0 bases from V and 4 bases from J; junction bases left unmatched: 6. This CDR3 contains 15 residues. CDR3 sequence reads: CASSVGDRAGTEAFF. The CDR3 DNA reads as TGTGCCAGCAGCGTAGGAGACAGGGCGGGCACTGAAGCTTTCTTT.

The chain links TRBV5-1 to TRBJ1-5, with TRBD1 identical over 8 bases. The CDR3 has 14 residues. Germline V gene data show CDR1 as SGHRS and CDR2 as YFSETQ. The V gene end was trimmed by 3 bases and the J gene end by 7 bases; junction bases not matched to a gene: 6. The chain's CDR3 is CASSSTGGTQPQHF. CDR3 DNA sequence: TGCGCCAGCAGCTCCACAGGGGGTACCCAGCCCCAGCATTTT.

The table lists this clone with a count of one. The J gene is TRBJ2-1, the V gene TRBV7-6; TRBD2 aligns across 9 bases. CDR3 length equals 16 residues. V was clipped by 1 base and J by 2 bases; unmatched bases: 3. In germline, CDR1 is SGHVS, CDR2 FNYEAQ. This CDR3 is CASSLVAGGTYNEQFF. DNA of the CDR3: TGTGCCAGCAGCTTAGTGGCGGGGGGGACCTACAATGAGCAGTTCTTC.

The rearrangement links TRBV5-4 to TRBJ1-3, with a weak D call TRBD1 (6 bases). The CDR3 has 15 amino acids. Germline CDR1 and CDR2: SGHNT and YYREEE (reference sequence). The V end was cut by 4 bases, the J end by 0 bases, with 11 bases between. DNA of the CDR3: TGTGCCAGCAGCACAAGACAGGTCTCTGGAAACACCATATATTTT. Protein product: CASSTRQVSGNTIYF.

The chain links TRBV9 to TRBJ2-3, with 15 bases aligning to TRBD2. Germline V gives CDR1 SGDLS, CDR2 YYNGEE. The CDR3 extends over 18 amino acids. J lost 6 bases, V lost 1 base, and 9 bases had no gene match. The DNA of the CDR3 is TGTGCCAGCAGCGTAAGGACTAGCGGGGGGGCAGGGGACGATACGCAGTATTTT. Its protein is CASSVRTSGGAGDDTQYF.

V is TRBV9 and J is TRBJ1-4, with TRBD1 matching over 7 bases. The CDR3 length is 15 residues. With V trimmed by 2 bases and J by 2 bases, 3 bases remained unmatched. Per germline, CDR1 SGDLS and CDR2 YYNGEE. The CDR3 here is CASSVTGVTNEKLFF. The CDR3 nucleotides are TGTGCCAGCAGCGTCACAGGGGTTACTAATGAAAAACTGTTTTTT.

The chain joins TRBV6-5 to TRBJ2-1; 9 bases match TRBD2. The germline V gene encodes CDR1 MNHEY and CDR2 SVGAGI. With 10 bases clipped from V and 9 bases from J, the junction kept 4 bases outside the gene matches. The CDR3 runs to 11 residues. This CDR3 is CATSGGPEQFF. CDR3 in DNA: TGTGCCACCAGCGGGGGGCCTGAGCAGTTCTTC.

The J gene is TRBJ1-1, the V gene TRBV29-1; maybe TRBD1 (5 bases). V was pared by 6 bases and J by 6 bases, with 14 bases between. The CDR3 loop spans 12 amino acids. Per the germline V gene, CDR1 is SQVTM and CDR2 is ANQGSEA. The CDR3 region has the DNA TGCAGCGTGCCCGGGGGATGGGCTGAAGCTTTCTTT. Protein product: CSVPGGWAEAFF.

The CDR3 spells CASRSAFQAFF. CDR3 bases: TGTGCCAGCAGATCCGCCTTTCAGGCTTTCTTT. V and J are TRBV28 and TRBJ1-1, with D unclear. This CDR3 has 11 residues. Trimming left V 6 bases short and J 11 bases short, with 13 bases between. Germline CDR1 and CDR2: MDHEN and SYDVKM. Supplemented by reference TRBV28 and TRBJ1-1, the full variable domain reads DVKVTQSSRYLVKRTGEKVFLECVQDMDHENMFWYRQDPGLGLRLIYFSYDVKMKEKGDIPEGYSVSREKKERFSLILESASTNQTSMYLCASRSAFQAFFGQGTRLTVV.

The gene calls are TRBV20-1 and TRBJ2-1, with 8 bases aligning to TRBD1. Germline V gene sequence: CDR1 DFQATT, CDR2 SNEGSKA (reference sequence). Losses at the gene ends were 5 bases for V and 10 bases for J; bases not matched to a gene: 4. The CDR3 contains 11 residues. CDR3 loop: CSAFRTGEQFF. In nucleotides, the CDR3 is TGCAGTGCTTTTAGGACAGGGGAGCAGTTCTTC.

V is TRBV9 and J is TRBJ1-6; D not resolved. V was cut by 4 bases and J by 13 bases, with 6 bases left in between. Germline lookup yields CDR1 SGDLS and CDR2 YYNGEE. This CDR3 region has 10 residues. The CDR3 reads CASSPLPLHF. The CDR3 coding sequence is TGTGCCAGCAGCCCCCTCCCCCTCCACTTT.

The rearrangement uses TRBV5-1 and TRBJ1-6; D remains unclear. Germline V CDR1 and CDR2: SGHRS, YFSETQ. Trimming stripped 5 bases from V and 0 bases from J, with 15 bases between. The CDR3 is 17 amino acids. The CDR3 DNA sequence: TGCGCCAGCAGTCCTGAGGACGGGAGCTCCTATAATTCACCCCTCCACTTT. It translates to CASSPEDGSSYNSPLHF.

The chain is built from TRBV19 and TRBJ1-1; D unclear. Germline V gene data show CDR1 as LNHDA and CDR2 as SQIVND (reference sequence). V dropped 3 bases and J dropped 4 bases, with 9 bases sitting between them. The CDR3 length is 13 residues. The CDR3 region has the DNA TGTGCCAGTAGTATCCAGTCGGGCACTGAAGCTTTCTTT. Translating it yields CASSIQSGTEAFF. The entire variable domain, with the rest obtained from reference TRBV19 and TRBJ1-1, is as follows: DGGITQSPKYLFRKEGQNVTLSCEQNLNHDAMYWYRQDPGQGLRLIYYSQIVNDFQKGDIAEGYSVSREKKESFPLTVTSAQKNPTAFYLCASSIQSGTEAFFGQGTRLTVV.

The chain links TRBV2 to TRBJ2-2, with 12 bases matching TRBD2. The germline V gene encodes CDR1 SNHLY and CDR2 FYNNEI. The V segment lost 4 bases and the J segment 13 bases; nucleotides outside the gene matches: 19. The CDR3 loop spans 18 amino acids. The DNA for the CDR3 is TGTGCCAGCAGTGGACGATCCCCCTCGACTAGCGGGAGCGTTGGGCTGTTTTTT. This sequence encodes CASSGRSPSTSGSVGLFF.

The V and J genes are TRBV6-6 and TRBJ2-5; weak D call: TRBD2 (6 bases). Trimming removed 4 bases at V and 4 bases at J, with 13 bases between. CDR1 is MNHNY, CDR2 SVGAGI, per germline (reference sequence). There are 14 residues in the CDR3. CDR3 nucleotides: TGTGCCAGCAGTTGGGAGTTCGGGGGAGAGACCCAGTACTTC. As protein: CASSWEFGGETQYF.

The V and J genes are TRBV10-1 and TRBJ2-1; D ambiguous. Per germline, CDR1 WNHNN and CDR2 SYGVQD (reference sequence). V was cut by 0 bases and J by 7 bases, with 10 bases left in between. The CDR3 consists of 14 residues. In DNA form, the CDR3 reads TGCGCCAGCAGTGAGTCTCCGCAACTGAATGAGCAGTTCTTC. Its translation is CASSESPQLNEQFF.

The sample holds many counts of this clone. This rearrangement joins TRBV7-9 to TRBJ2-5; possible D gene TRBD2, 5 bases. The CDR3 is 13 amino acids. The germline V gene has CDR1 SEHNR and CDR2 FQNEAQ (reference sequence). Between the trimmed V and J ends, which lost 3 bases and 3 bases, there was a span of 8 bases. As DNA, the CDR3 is TGTGCCAGCAGCTTTCGGACTGAAGAGACCCAGTACTTC. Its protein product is CASSFRTEETQYF.

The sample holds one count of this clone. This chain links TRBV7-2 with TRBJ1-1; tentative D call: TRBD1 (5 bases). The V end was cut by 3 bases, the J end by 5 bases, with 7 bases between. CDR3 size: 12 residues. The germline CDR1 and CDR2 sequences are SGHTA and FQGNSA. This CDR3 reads CASSFAGTEAFF. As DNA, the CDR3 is TGTGCCAGCAGCTTTGCAGGGACTGAAGCTTTCTTT.

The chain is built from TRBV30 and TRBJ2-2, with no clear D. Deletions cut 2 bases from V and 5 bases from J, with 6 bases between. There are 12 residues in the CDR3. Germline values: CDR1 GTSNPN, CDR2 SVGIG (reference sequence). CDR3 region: CAWSRSTGELFF. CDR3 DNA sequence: TGTGCCTGGAGTAGGAGTACCGGGGAGCTGTTTTTT.

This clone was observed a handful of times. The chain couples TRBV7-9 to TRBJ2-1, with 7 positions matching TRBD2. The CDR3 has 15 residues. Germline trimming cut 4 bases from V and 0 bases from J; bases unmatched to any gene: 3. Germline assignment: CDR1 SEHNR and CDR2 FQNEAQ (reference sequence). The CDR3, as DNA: TGTGCCAGCAGCTCCGGGGGGTTCTCCTACAATGAGCAGTTCTTC. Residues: CASSSGGFSYNEQFF.

CDR3 bases: TGTGCCAGCAGCTTGGTCTGGCAGCAGTTCTTC. Translation gives CASSLVWQQFF. V and J are TRBV5-8 and TRBJ2-1; D call uncertain. Germline-derived CDR1 and CDR2 are SGHTS and YDEGEE. The CDR3 length is 11 residues. Trimming removed 0 bases at V and 11 bases at J, with 6 bases between.

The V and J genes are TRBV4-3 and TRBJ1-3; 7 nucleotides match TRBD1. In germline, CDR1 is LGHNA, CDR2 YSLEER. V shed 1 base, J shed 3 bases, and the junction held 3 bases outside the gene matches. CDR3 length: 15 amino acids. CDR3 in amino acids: CASSQAPGGGNTIYF. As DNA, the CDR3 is TGCGCCAGCAGCCAAGCCCCAGGGGGTGGAAACACCATATATTTT.

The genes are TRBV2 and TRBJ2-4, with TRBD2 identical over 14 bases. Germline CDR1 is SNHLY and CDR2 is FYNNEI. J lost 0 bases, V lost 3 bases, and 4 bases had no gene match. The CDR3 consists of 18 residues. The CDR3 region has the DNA TGTGCCAGCAGTGATGGACTAGCGGGGGGTCTAGCCAAAAACATTCAGTACTTC. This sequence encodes CASSDGLAGGLAKNIQYF.

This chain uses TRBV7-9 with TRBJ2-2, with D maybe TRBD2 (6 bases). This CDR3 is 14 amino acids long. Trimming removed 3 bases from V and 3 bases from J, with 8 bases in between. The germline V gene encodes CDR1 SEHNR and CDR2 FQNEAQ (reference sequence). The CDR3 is CASSFGGYTGELFF. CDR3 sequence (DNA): TGTGCCAGCAGCTTCGGGGGTTACACCGGGGAGCTGTTTTTT.

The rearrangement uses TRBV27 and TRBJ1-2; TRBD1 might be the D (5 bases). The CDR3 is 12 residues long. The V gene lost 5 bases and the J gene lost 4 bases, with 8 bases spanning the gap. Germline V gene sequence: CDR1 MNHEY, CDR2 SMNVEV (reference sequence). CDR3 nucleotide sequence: TGTGCCAGCAGTCCCGACAGCTATGGCTACACCTTC. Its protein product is CASSPDSYGYTF.

The CDR3 coding sequence is TGTGCCAGCAGGGCGGACAGGGCTGACTACAATGAGCAGTTCTTC. Translation gives CASRADRADYNEQFF. This chain links TRBV6-5 with TRBJ2-1; 8 positions agree with TRBD1. Per germline, CDR1 MNHEY and CDR2 SVGAGI. This CDR3 is built from 15 residues. J was trimmed by 3 bases and V by 6 bases; bases with no gene match: 7.

The CDR3 protein is CASSTGQNTEAFF. CDR3 in DNA: TGTGCCAGCTCAACAGGACAGAACACTGAAGCTTTCTTT. The chain uses TRBV18 and TRBJ1-1; maybe TRBD1 (5 bases). This CDR3 has 13 amino acids. V gave up 5 bases and J gave up 1 base, with 8 bases separating them. Germline V gene lookup returns CDR1 KGHSH and CDR2 LQKENI. The variable domain in full, completed from reference TRBV18 and TRBJ1-1, reads NAGVMQNPRHLVRRRGQEARLRCSPMKGHSHVYWYRQLPEEGLKFMVYLQKENIIDESGMPKERFSAEFPKEGPSILRIQQVVRGDSAAYFCASSTGQNTEAFFGQGTRLTVV.

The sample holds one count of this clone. CDR3 coding DNA: TGTGCCAGCAGCCGCGCTAGCGGGAGTATCTACGAGCAGTACTTC. This codes for CASSRASGSIYEQYF. J is TRBJ2-7 and V is TRBV7-8, with TRBD2 matching 10 bases. The CDR3 contains 15 residues. The germline CDR1 and CDR2 sequences are SGHVS and FQNEAQ. V lost 5 bases, J lost 3 bases, and 7 bases stayed unmatched.

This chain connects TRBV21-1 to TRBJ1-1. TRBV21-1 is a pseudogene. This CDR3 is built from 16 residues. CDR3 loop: CASSMGAGVQCTEAFF. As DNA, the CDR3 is TGTGCCAGCAGCATGGGCGCGGGGGTTCAATGCACTGAAGCTTTCTTT.